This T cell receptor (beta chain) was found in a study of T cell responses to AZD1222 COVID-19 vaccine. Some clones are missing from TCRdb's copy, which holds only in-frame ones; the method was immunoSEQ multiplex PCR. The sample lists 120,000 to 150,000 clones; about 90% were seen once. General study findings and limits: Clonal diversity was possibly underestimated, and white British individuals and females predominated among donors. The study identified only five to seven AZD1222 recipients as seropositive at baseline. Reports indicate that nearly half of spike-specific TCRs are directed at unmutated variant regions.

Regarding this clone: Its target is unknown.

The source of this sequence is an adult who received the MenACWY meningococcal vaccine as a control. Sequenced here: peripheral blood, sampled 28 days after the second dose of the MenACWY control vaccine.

In DNA form, the CDR3 reads TGTGCCAGCAGTTACGGGACAGCAACAAACACTGAAGCTTTCTTT. It is translated as CASSYGTATNTEAFF. The rearrangement links TRBV6-6 to TRBJ1-1; 7 nucleotides match TRBD1. Trimming removed 2 bases from V and 2 bases from J; junction bases left unmatched: 5. The CDR3 has 15 amino acids. Germline CDR1 is MNHNY and CDR2 is SVGAGI (reference sequence).